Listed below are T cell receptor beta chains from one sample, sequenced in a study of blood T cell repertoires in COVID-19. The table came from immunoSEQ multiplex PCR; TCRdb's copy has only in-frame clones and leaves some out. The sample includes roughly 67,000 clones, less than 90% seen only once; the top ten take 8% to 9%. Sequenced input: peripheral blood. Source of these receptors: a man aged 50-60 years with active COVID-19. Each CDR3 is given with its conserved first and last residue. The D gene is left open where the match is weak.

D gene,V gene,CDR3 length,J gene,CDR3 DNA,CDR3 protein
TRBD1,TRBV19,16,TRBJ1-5,TGTGCCAGTCGTCACTTCGGACAGGGACGCTCAGAGCCCCAGCATTTT,CASRHFGQGRSEPQHF
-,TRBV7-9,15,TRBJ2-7,TGTGCCAGCAGCGGACGCACAGGGGGACTATACGAGCAGTACTTC,CASSGRTGGLYEQYF
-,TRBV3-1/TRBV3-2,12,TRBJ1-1,TGTGCCAGCAGCCAAGCTCCAGGGGTTGCTTTCTTT,CASSQAPGVAFF
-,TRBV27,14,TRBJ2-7,TGTGCCAGCAGTTTTAGCGACTATTCCTACGAGCAGTACTTC,CASSFSDYSYEQYF
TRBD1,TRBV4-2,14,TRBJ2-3,TGTGCCAGCAGCCCGACAGGGTACACAGATACGCAGTATTTT,CASSPTGYTDTQYF
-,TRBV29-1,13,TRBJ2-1,TGCAGCGTTGAACGAGCGGTTTCCAATGAGCAGTTCTTC,CSVERAVSNEQFF
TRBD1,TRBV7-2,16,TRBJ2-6,TGTGCCAGCAGGGCCGACAGGGTTGGTGGGGCCAACGTCCTGACTTTC,CASRADRVGGANVLTF
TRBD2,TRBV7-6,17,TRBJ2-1,TGTGCCAGCAGTAGACTAGCGGGGGGTCTCTCCTACAATGAGCAGTTCTTC,CASSRLAGGLSYNEQFF
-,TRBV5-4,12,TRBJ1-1,TGTGCCAGCAGCTCCGACAGGTTTGAAGCTTTCTTT,CASSSDRFEAFF
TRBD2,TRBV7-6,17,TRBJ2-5,TGTGCCAGCAGCTTAGCGGGGACTAGCGGGGGAGGAGAGACCCAGTACTTC,CASSLAGTSGGGETQYF
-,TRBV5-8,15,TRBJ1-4,TGTGCCAGCAGCTTGGCGGGACGGAGGGAAGAAAAACTGTTTTTT,CASSLAGRREEKLFF
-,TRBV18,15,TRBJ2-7,TGTGCCAGCTCACCAAGGCCGGCAGGTGAAGCCGAGCAGTACTTC,CASSPRPAGEAEQYF
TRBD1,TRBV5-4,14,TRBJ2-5,TGTGCCAGCAGTCAGCAGGGGACAGAAGAGACCCAGTACTTC,CASSQQGTEETQYF
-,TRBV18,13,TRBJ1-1,TGTGCCAGCTCAGCGTCGGCGGACACTGAAGCTTTCTTT,CASSASADTEAFF